The TCR beta chain described here comes from a study of T cell repertoires in cytomegalovirus infection. Study-level background: CMV infection plus the matching HLA type was flagged by public TCR beta signatures.

This clonotype has more than one count but fewer than ten. Its antigen is currently unknown. The CDR3 is made up of 12 amino acids. Per germline, CDR1 MNHNS and CDR2 SASEGT. Trimming pared 3 bases from V and 4 bases from J, leaving 7 bases between. TCRdb used MiXCR to reprocess the reads, holding one entry per CDR3 protein. Of tens of thousands of distinct CDR3 sequences in the sample, approximately 22% were seen once. This chain connects TRBV6-1 to TRBJ2-7, with D hard to call. This TCR derives from a human donor in good health (CMV status not recorded). Some clones in this sample may be carry-over from other donors' samples. This sample comprised CD8+ T cells from cultured PBMCs, obtained from culture after CMV antigen stimulation. For the CDR3, the DNA is TGTGCCAGCAGTGATCTTAGATACGAGCAGTACTTC. Amino acid sequence: CASSDLRYEQYF.